The 20 T cell receptor beta chains reported below all come from one sample, sequenced in a study of metastatic and nonmetastatic thyroid tumors. Treatment of any kind had been given to no patient before thyroid surgery. TCRdb reanalyzed the PCR reads via MiXCR. This table has 35,000 to 50,000 clones, less than 5% appearing once. The source material was blood. The receptor set was obtained from a female donor with papillary thyroid cancer or a benign thyroid nodule (not recorded which). Some clones in this sample may be carry-over from other donors' samples.

The rearrangement uses TRBV6-1 and TRBJ2-7; tentatively, D is TRBD1 or TRBD2 (6 bases each). The germline CDR1 and CDR2 sequences are MNHNS and SASEGT. The V and J ends lost 6 bases and 1 base respectively, with 16 bases between them. There are 15 residues in the CDR3. In DNA, the CDR3 is TGTGCCAGCAGCCGCGGGACATGGCGATCCTACGAGCAGTACTTC. Encoded protein: CASSRGTWRSYEQYF.

This clone was seen many times. V usage is TRBV10-3 and J usage is TRBJ1-3; no definite D call. Trimming removed 7 bases at V and 0 bases at J, with 7 bases between. Germline assignment: CDR1 ENHRY and CDR2 SYGVKD. This CDR3 spans 13 amino acids. The CDR3 coding sequence is TGTGCCATCAAGAATGCCTCTGGAAACACCATATATTTT. As protein: CAIKNASGNTIYF.

This clone was seen at least ten times. The chain employs TRBV12-3 or TRBV12-4 and TRBJ2-5; 10 bases match TRBD2. J was trimmed by 2 bases and V by 4 bases; bases with no gene match: 1. CDR3 size: 14 residues. This CDR3 reads CASSSTSGQETQYF. CDR3 in DNA: TGTGCCAGCAGTTCGACTAGCGGGCAAGAGACCCAGTACTTC.

This clone occurred many times. The rearrangement links TRBV6-4 to TRBJ2-1; a possible D gene is TRBD2 (5 bases). The CDR3 consists of 13 residues. CDR1 MRHNA and CDR2 SNTAGT come from the germline V gene. V lost 5 bases, J lost 7 bases, and 12 bases lay in between. In nucleotides, the CDR3 is TGTGCCAGCAGTCCCTTAGGAGGAAATGAGCAGTTCTTC. Its protein is CASSPLGGNEQFF.

In its sample, this clone was seen a few times. DNA for the CDR3: TGTGCCAGCAGTGAAGACCACAATGAGCAGTTCTTC. It specifies CASSEDHNEQFF. The rearrangement links TRBV2 to TRBJ2-1; D call uncertain. This CDR3 region has 12 residues. V was shortened by 1 base and J by 5 bases, with 3 bases between the two germline ends. Per the germline V gene, CDR1 is SNHLY and CDR2 is FYNNEI.

This clone was detected a few times. The chain links TRBV7-2 to TRBJ2-3, with no clear D. Germline V gives CDR1 SGHTA, CDR2 FQGNSA. The germline V and J ends were trimmed by 7 bases and 2 bases, with 7 bases remaining between them. This CDR3 has 12 residues. This chain's CDR3 is CASNAFTDTQYF. The CDR3 bases are TGTGCCAGCAACGCATTCACAGATACGCAGTATTTT.

The chain is built from TRBV20-1 and TRBJ2-7, with D tentatively TRBD2 (5 bases). The CDR3 consists of 12 residues. The germline V and J ends were trimmed by 4 bases and 6 bases, with 13 bases remaining between them. Germline lookup yields CDR1 DFQATT and CDR2 SNEGSKA (reference sequence). CDR3 in DNA: TGCAGTGCTACTCCAGTTGAGGGCGAGCAGTACTTC. It yields the protein CSATPVEGEQYF.

This clone appeared a few times. This could be a read error, since a much larger clone is one nucleotide away. The V call is TRBV19, the J call TRBJ2-5, with no clear D. V lost 7 bases and J lost 4, with 13 bases in between. CDR1 is LNHDA, CDR2 SQIVND, per germline (reference sequence). This CDR3 has 13 amino acids. In DNA form, the CDR3 reads TGTGCCAGTACCCCAACCGGGCTAGAGACCCAGTACTTC. Its protein product is CASTPTGLETQYF. Together with reference TRBV19 and TRBJ2-5, the CDR3 gives the full variable domain: DGGITQSPKYLFRKEGQNVTLSCEQNLNHDAMYWYRQDPGQGLRLIYYSQIVNDFQKGDIAEGYSVSREKKESFPLTVTSAQKNPTAFYLCASTPTGLETQYFGPGTRLLVL.

V usage is TRBV4-1 and J usage is TRBJ1-5; D gene ambiguous. The CDR3 sequence is 16 residues long. Germline CDR1 MGHRA, CDR2 YSYEKL. V lost 4 bases, J lost 4 bases, and 17 bases lay in between. CDR3 DNA: TGCGCCAGCAGCCCGTCTGGAAGGCACCGGAATCAGCCCCAGCATTTT. Protein sequence: CASSPSGRHRNQPQHF.

In its sample, this clone was seen a few times. The genes are TRBV6-2 or TRBV6-3 and TRBJ2-7; D possibly corresponds to TRBD2 (5 bases). The CDR3 has 14 amino acids. The germline V gene has CDR1 MNHEY and CDR2 SVGEGT. Trimming pared 4 bases from V and 3 bases from J, leaving 13 bases between. The CDR3 nucleotides read TGTGCCAGCAGTTCTATCGGGGAGAACTACGAGCAGTACTTC. Translation gives CASSSIGENYEQYF.

The CDR3 DNA sequence: TGTGCCAGCAGCTTGGACTCCGGGACAGGGGGTCGGGAGCTGTTTTTT. Protein sequence: CASSLDSGTGGRELFF. The chain uses TRBV11-2 and TRBJ2-2; 11 bases line up with TRBD1. After removal of 3 bases from V and 9 bases from J, the junction contained 9 bases not matched to a gene. Germline CDR1 and CDR2: SGHAT and FQNNGV. There are 16 residues in the CDR3.

This clone was seen at least ten times. This CDR3 reads CASKRLAGNNEQFF. The CDR3 DNA reads TGTGCCAGCAAGAGACTAGCGGGAAACAATGAGCAGTTCTTC. The V and J genes are TRBV7-9 and TRBJ2-1; 11 bases agree with TRBD2. Germline V gene sequence: CDR1 SEHNR, CDR2 FQNEAQ (reference sequence). The V and J ends lost 7 bases and 5 bases, in that order; junction bases with no gene match: 4. This CDR3 contains 14 residues.

This clone was observed at least ten times. V and J are TRBV6-1 and TRBJ1-5, with D perhaps TRBD1 (5 bases). V gave up 3 bases and J gave up 1 base, with 13 bases separating them. CDR1 is MNHNS, CDR2 SASEGT, per germline. The CDR3 spans 16 residues. CDR3 region: CASSDLRGGSNQPQHF. The CDR3 DNA reads as TGTGCCAGCAGTGATTTAAGGGGAGGGAGCAATCAGCCCCAGCATTTT.

The rearrangement joins TRBV11-3 to TRBJ1-6, with 7 bases matching TRBD1. CDR1 and CDR2 (germline): SGHNT, YENEEA. V lost 5 bases, J lost 4 bases, and 5 bases stayed unmatched. There are 15 residues in the CDR3. The CDR3 nucleotides are TGTGCCAGCAGCAACTCGGGACAGTATAATTCACCCCTCCACTTT. Translated: CASSNSGQYNSPLHF. Together with reference TRBV11-3 and TRBJ1-6, the CDR3 gives the full variable domain: EAGVVQSPRYKIIEKKQPVAFWCNPISGHNTLYWYLQNLGQGPELLIRYENEEAVDDSQLPKDRFSAERLKGVDSTLKIQPAELGDSAVYLCASSNSGQYNSPLHFGNGTRLTVT.

In its sample, this clone was seen a few times. This may be a read error, as it is one base from a much larger clone. The chain couples TRBV20-1 to TRBJ1-2, with no clear D. Trimming removed 6 bases at V and 5 bases at J, with 13 bases between. Germline CDR1 and CDR2: DFQATT and SNEGSKA (reference sequence). The CDR3 consists of 12 residues. The CDR3 DNA is TGCAGTGCCCCGTCAAGGGAGTATGGCTACACCTTC. As protein: CSAPSREYGYTF.

The sample holds many counts of this clone. The chain is built from TRBV13 and TRBJ1-1, with TRBD1 identical over 7 bases. Germline V lookup: CDR1 PRHDT, CDR2 FYEKMQ (reference sequence). There are 16 residues in the CDR3. V lost 4 bases and J lost 10; bases outside the gene matches: 18. The CDR3 is CASSSPQTGLLRVAFF. The CDR3 DNA is TGTGCCAGCAGCTCACCTCAGACAGGGTTGCTTCGGGTAGCTTTCTTT.

This clone was observed at least ten times. Mismatch with germline at one junction end may stem from a read error. This chain links TRBV10-3 with TRBJ2-3, with TRBD2 matching over 14 bases. Germline CDR1 and CDR2: ENHRY and SYGVKD. The CDR3 loop spans 20 amino acids. CDR3 sequence (DNA): TGTGCCATCAGTGAGGTGACTAGCGGGAGGGCTCTACTCAGCACAGATGCGCAGTATTTT. As protein: CAISEVTSGRALLSTDAQYF.

This clone was seen many times. This sequence joins TRBV5-1 and TRBJ1-5, with unresolved D. V shed 0 bases and J shed 5 bases, with 9 bases lying between them. The CDR3 extends over 14 amino acids. Germline V gives CDR1 SGHRS, CDR2 YFSETQ. In nucleotides, the CDR3 is TGCGCCAGCAGCTTGGGCCAGGTTGATCAGCCCCAGCATTTT. This encodes CASSLGQVDQPQHF.

V and J are TRBV28 and TRBJ2-2; tentatively, D is TRBD2 (5 bases). There are 18 residues in the CDR3. Per germline, CDR1 MDHEN and CDR2 SYDVKM. Between the trimmed V and J ends, which lost 7 bases and 0 bases, there was a span of 21 bases. This CDR3 is CASILTPFVLANTGELFF. DNA of the CDR3: TGTGCCAGCATCCTAACACCGTTCGTACTAGCGAACACCGGGGAGCTGTTTTTT.

The J gene is TRBJ2-3, the V gene TRBV6-2 or TRBV6-3; possibly TRBD1 for D (5 bases). This CDR3 comprises 16 residues. Germline V CDR1 and CDR2: MNHEY, SVGEGT. Trimming cost V 3 bases and J 3 bases, with 16 bases left between them. DNA of the CDR3: TGTGCCAGCAGTTATTTAAGGGGTAACGAGACAGATACGCAGTATTTT. Its protein product is CASSYLRGNETDTQYF.